Here is one TCR beta chain with its context. This sample was taken from a study of technical replicates of blood from a handful of donors. Libraries were prepared by immunoSEQ multiplex PCR; TCRdb keeps only in-frame clonotypes and omits some of them. This table has more than 80,000 clones, around 95% appearing once. The sequence came from a human donor in good health. Material for sequencing was T cells isolated from PBMCs.

The CDR3 DNA reads TGTGCCAGCAGTTACTCGAGCGGTGCGGAGACCCAGTACTTC. Protein: CASSYSSGAETQYF. The chain has TRBV6-5 and TRBJ2-5; a possible D gene is TRBD2 (5 bases). This CDR3 is built from 14 residues. V lost 0 bases and J lost 5, with 10 bases in between. Germline V lookup: CDR1 MNHEY, CDR2 SVGAGI.